What follows are 20 T cell receptor beta chains derived from one specimen sequenced in a study of cytomegalovirus exposure and HLA in healthy donors. It was with 60 Vbeta and 13 Jbeta primers that the PCR ran. Method: immunoSEQ multiplex PCR; TCRdb's copy keeps in-frame clones and lacks some. In total, the table holds more than 130,000 clones. Sequenced: PBMCs. The origin of the receptors is a man between 40 and 49 years old in good health and CMV-seronegative.

The CDR3 DNA follows: TGTGCCAGCAGCGTTAGAGTGGGAGGTCGGAAAGAGACCCAGTACTTC. This translates into CASSVRVGGRKETQYF. The V call is TRBV7-7, the J call TRBJ2-5; the D gene is possibly TRBD2 (6 bases). The CDR3 extends over 16 amino acids. In germline, CDR1 is SSHAT, CDR2 FNYEAQ (reference sequence). V lost 5 bases, J lost 3 bases, and 19 bases lay in between. The variable domain in full, with the rest retrieved from reference TRBV7-7 and TRBJ2-5, is GAGVSQSPRYKVTKRGQDVTLRCDPISSHATLYWYQQALGQGPEFLTYFNYEAQPDKSGLPSDRFSAERPEGSISTLTIQRTEQRDSAMYRCASSVRVGGRKETQYFGPGTRLLVL.

The V and J genes are TRBV4-1 and TRBJ1-3; no reliable D call. V lost 1 base and J lost 3, with 16 bases in between. This CDR3 has 17 amino acids. The germline V gene has CDR1 MGHRA and CDR2 YSYEKL. CDR3 sequence (DNA): TGCGCCAGCAGCCAAGTAGCGGGGTCCTTAGGTGGAAACACCATATATTTT. Amino acids: CASSQVAGSLGGNTIYF.

The V gene is TRBV7-3, the J gene TRBJ2-1, with TRBD2 as a possible D gene (6 bases). Germline CDR1 and CDR2: SGHTA and FQGTGA. V lost 4 bases and J 1 base, leaving 17 bases between the germline ends. CDR3 length: 17 residues. The CDR3 nucleotides read TGTGCCAGCAGCTCCCCACTAGCTAAGGGGTCCTACAATGAGCAGTTCTTC. The encoded protein is CASSSPLAKGSYNEQFF.

CDR3 in DNA: TGTGCCAGCAGCTTGGGCCATGCGAACACTGAAGCTTTCTTT. Amino acid sequence: CASSLGHANTEAFF. The rearrangement uses TRBV7-3 and TRBJ1-1; D call uncertain. Germline values: CDR1 SGHTA, CDR2 FQGTGA. V lost 3 bases and J 1 base, leaving 9 bases between the germline ends. CDR3 length: 14 residues.

The gene calls are TRBV5-1 and TRBJ2-3, with a weak D call TRBD1 (6 bases). The V end was cut by 2 bases, the J end by 0 bases, with 10 bases between. Germline CDR1 SGHRS, CDR2 YFSETQ. This CDR3 is 15 amino acids long. CDR3 sequence: CASSLGQLSTDTQYF. Here the CDR3 DNA reads TGCGCCAGCAGCTTAGGACAGCTCAGCACAGATACGCAGTATTTT.

The rearrangement joins TRBV5-6 to TRBJ1-2; 12 bases agree with TRBD1. The CDR3 contains 15 residues. V was clipped by 3 bases and J by 4 bases; unmatched bases: 4. In germline, CDR1 is SGHDT, CDR2 YYEEEE. CDR3 bases: TGTGCCAGCAGCTATGGGACAGGGGGCCGCTATGGCTACACCTTC. Translating it yields CASSYGTGGRYGYTF.

The rearrangement links TRBV27 to TRBJ2-5; D is possibly TRBD1 (6 bases). CDR1 and CDR2 (germline): MNHEY, SMNVEV (reference sequence). This CDR3 has 13 residues. Trimming pared 4 bases from V and 2 bases from J, leaving 8 bases between. CDR3 DNA sequence: TGTGCCAGCAGTTCCGACAGGCAAGAGACCCAGTACTTC. Translation: CASSSDRQETQYF.

The rearrangement uses TRBV7-2 and TRBJ2-1; TRBD2 is a possible D gene (5 bases). Per the germline V gene, CDR1 is SGHTA and CDR2 is FQGNSA. Between the trimmed V and J ends, which lost 7 bases and 7 bases, there was a span of 17 bases. The CDR3 has 14 residues. The CDR3 region is CASNRGRSRNEQFF. For the CDR3, the DNA is TGTGCCAGCAACCGCGGGCGATCCAGGAATGAGCAGTTCTTC.

The chain recombines TRBV5-6 with TRBJ1-4; D is unresolved. Trimming left V 0 bases short and J 4 bases short, with 7 bases between. Germline values: CDR1 SGHDT, CDR2 YYEEEE. The CDR3 totals 14 residues. The CDR3 DNA follows: TGTGCCAGCAGCTTGGGGCGGCTTAATGAAAAACTGTTTTTT. Protein: CASSLGRLNEKLFF. The whole variable domain, filled in from reference TRBV5-6 and TRBJ1-4, reads DAGVTQSPTHLIKTRGQQVTLRCSPKSGHDTVSWYQQALGQGPQFIFQYYEEEERQRGNFPDRFSGHQFPNYSSELNVNALLLGDSALYLCASSLGRLNEKLFFGSGTQLSVL.

This chain connects TRBV6-5 to TRBJ1-2; 7 positions match TRBD1. The junction had 3 bases not matched to a gene; V was cut back by 5 bases and J by 3 bases. The germline V gene encodes CDR1 MNHEY and CDR2 SVGAGI. The CDR3 length is 13 residues. This chain's CDR3 is CASSVGTDYGYTF. CDR3 bases: TGTGCCAGCAGTGTCGGGACAGACTATGGCTACACCTTC.

In DNA, the CDR3 is TGTGCCAGCAGCCACGGACTGGGAAATTCACCCCTCCACTTT. Translated: CASSHGLGNSPLHF. The chain carries TRBV7-2 and TRBJ1-6; D is unresolved. This CDR3 comprises 14 residues. V was shortened by 5 bases and J by 7 bases, with 12 bases between the two germline ends. Germline V gene data show CDR1 as SGHTA and CDR2 as FQGNSA.

The chain is built from TRBV29-1 and TRBJ1-1, with 7 bases identical to TRBD1. CDR1 SQVTM and CDR2 ANQGSEA come from the germline V gene. V dropped 7 bases and J dropped 1; count of bases not matched to a gene: 3. The CDR3 spans 12 residues. This CDR3 reads CSGRQGNTEAFF. The CDR3 nucleotides read TGCAGCGGGCGACAGGGGAACACTGAAGCTTTCTTT.

The chain carries TRBV5-5 and TRBJ1-2, with D hard to call. Trimming left V 2 bases short and J 8 bases short, with 22 bases between. The CDR3 consists of 16 residues. CDR1 is SGHKS, CDR2 YYEKEE, per germline (reference sequence). As DNA, the CDR3 is TGTGCCAGCAGCTTCTCCGGAGGGAGAGATCTCAAAGGCTACACCTTC. Translating gives CASSFSGGRDLKGYTF. The full variable domain, with the rest looked up from reference TRBV5-5 and TRBJ1-2, is DAGVTQSPTHLIKTRGQQVTLRCSPISGHKSVSWYQQVLGQGPQFIFQYYEKEERGRGNFPDRFSARQFPNYSSELNVNALLLGDSALYLCASSFSGGRDLKGYTFGSGTRLTVV.

V is TRBV27 and J is TRBJ2-3, with 11 bases matching TRBD2. The V segment lost 6 bases and the J segment 2 bases; nucleotides outside the gene matches: 7. The germline CDR1 and CDR2 sequences are MNHEY and SMNVEV (reference sequence). This CDR3 comprises 16 residues. The CDR3 sequence: CASSPASGGLTDTQYF. CDR3 coding DNA: TGTGCCAGCAGCCCTGCTAGCGGGGGGCTCACAGATACGCAGTATTTT.

The rearrangement uses TRBV5-6 and TRBJ1-2; 8 bases agree with TRBD1. Trimming at V came to 4 bases and at J to 7 bases, leaving 6 bases not matched to a gene. CDR1 and CDR2 (germline): SGHDT, YYEEEE. This CDR3 is built from 13 residues. This CDR3 is CASSLTGGGGYTF. The CDR3 DNA reads as TGTGCCAGCAGCCTTACAGGGGGTGGTGGCTACACCTTC.

The genes are TRBV7-9 and TRBJ2-3, with TRBD1 matching over 8 bases. The germline V gene has CDR1 SEHNR and CDR2 FQNEAQ (reference sequence). V shed 4 bases and J 1 base; nucleotides not matched to a gene: 4. CDR3 length: 15 amino acids. The CDR3 protein is CASSYLTGGTDTQYF. CDR3 DNA sequence: TGTGCCAGCAGCTATCTGACAGGGGGCACAGATACGCAGTATTTT.

The V and J genes are TRBV6-6 and TRBJ2-1, with a weak D call TRBD2 (6 bases). CDR1 is MNHNY and CDR2 is SVGAGI in the germline V gene (reference sequence). Deletions cut 5 bases from V and 12 bases from J, with 14 bases between. The CDR3 consists of 12 residues. CDR3 region: CASSGASVGQFF. DNA for the CDR3: TGTGCCAGCAGTGGAGCTAGCGTCGGGCAGTTCTTC.

The gene calls are TRBV4-1 and TRBJ2-1; 11 bases match TRBD2. The CDR3 spans 15 residues. V was pared by 4 bases and J by 5 bases, with 4 bases of the junction left unmatched. Per germline, CDR1 MGHRA and CDR2 YSYEKL. In nucleotides, the CDR3 is TGCGCCAGCAGCCCCGGGACTAGCGGAAACAATGAGCAGTTCTTC. Its protein is CASSPGTSGNNEQFF.

The chain combines TRBV5-1 with TRBJ2-7; 10 nucleotides agree with TRBD2. Germline values: CDR1 SGHRS, CDR2 YFSETQ. The CDR3 length is 14 residues. Losses at the gene ends were 3 bases for V and 2 bases for J; bases not matched to a gene: 2. DNA of the CDR3: TGCGCCAGCAGCTCGGGACTAGCGACCTACGAGCAGTACTTC. It codes for CASSSGLATYEQYF.

This chain uses TRBV11-2 with TRBJ2-7; 8 nucleotides agree with TRBD1. The V and J ends lost 4 bases and 2 bases, in that order; junction bases with no gene match: 13. Germline CDR1 and CDR2: SGHAT and FQNNGV. CDR3 length equals 17 residues. CDR3 region: CASSSDALDRATYEQYF. CDR3 bases: TGTGCCAGCAGCTCCGACGCCCTGGACAGGGCAACCTACGAGCAGTACTTC.